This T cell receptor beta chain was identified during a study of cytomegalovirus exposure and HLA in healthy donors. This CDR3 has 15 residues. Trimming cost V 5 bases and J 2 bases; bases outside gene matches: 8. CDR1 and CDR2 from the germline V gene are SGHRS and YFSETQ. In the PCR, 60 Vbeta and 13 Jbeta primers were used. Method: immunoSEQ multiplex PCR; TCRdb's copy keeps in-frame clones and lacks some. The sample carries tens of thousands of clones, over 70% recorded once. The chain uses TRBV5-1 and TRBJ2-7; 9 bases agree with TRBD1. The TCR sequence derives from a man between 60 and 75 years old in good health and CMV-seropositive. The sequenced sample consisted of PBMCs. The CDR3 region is CASRPLRDRAYEQYF. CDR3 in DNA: TGCGCCAGCAGGCCCCTCCGGGACAGGGCCTACGAGCAGTACTTC.